A single sample is the source of the 32 T cell receptor beta chains below, sequenced in a study of T cell responses to AZD1222 COVID-19 vaccine. Generated by immunoSEQ multiplex PCR, the TCRdb table keeps only in-frame clones and is missing some. This table holds approximately 150,000 clones, roughly 91% found once. The sample consisted of peripheral blood, taken on day 0 of AZD1222 vaccination. The receptors stem from an adult in good health.

The rearrangement links TRBV19 to TRBJ1-2; TRBD1 might be the D (5 bases). V was cut by 3 bases and J by 7 bases, with 12 bases left in between. The CDR3 has 13 residues. Germline V gene sequence: CDR1 LNHDA, CDR2 SQIVND (reference sequence). CDR3 sequence reads: CASSMSGSPGYTF. In DNA, the CDR3 is TGTGCCAGTAGTATGTCAGGGTCTCCTGGCTACACCTTC. The whole variable domain, remainder taken from reference TRBV19 and TRBJ1-2, is DGGITQSPKYLFRKEGQNVTLSCEQNLNHDAMYWYRQDPGQGLRLIYYSQIVNDFQKGDIAEGYSVSREKKESFPLTVTSAQKNPTAFYLCASSMSGSPGYTFGSGTRLTVV.

A single count supports this clone. This chain joins TRBV19 and TRBJ2-1, with 11 bases fitting TRBD2. This CDR3 has 14 amino acids. The junction had 5 bases not matched to a gene; V was cut back by 3 bases and J by 10 bases. From germline, CDR1 is LNHDA and CDR2 SQIVND (reference sequence). The CDR3 loop is CASSISASGREQFF. The CDR3 DNA reads TGTGCCAGTAGTATTTCGGCTAGCGGGAGGGAGCAGTTCTTC.

The rearrangement links TRBV5-1 to TRBJ1-3; maybe TRBD1 (5 bases). Looked up from germline, CDR1 is SGHRS and CDR2 is YFSETQ. This CDR3 has 17 amino acids. The V gene lost 4 bases and the J gene lost 0 bases, with 17 bases spanning the gap. CDR3 bases: TGCGCCAGCAGCCCGTGGGGGACGGCCGGCTCTGGAAACACCATATATTTT. This sequence encodes CASSPWGTAGSGNTIYF. The full variable domain, its missing parts supplied by reference TRBV5-1 and TRBJ1-3, is KAGVTQTPRYLIKTRGQQVTLSCSPISGHRSVSWYQQTPGQGLQFLFEYFSETQRNKGNFPGRFSGRQFSNSRSEMNVSTLELGDSALYLCASSPWGTAGSGNTIYFGEGSWLTVV.

The rearrangement joins TRBV6-2 or TRBV6-3 to TRBJ2-3; 12 bases agree with TRBD2. Germline CDR1 MNHEY, CDR2 SVGEGT. The CDR3 runs to 18 residues. V shed 5 bases and J 2 bases; nucleotides not matched to a gene: 11. CDR3 amino acids: CASSLDPLAGGYTDTQYF. The CDR3 DNA sequence: TGTGCCAGCAGTCTCGACCCACTAGCGGGAGGTTACACAGATACGCAGTATTTT.

The gene calls are TRBV9 and TRBJ2-1, with TRBD2 matching 7 bases. The CDR3 loop spans 15 amino acids. From germline, CDR1 is SGDLS and CDR2 YYNGEE. V trimming: 0 bases; J trimming: 3 bases; junction bases outside the gene matches: 3. For the CDR3, the DNA is TGTGCCAGCAGCGTAGCGGGAGGCAACTACAATGAGCAGTTCTTC. This gives the protein CASSVAGGNYNEQFF.

V is TRBV4-3 and J is TRBJ1-4; D is possibly TRBD1 (5 bases). Germline V lookup: CDR1 LGHNA, CDR2 YSLEER. Trimming took off 5 bases at V and 8 bases at J, with 21 bases between the two ends. The CDR3 covers 16 residues. The CDR3 sequence is CASSESPGLRGEKLFF. CDR3 sequence (DNA): TGCGCCAGCAGCGAATCGCCGGGACTTAGAGGAGAAAAACTGTTTTTT.

The genes are TRBV10-1 and TRBJ1-2; D might be TRBD1 (6 bases). Germline V gene sequence: CDR1 WNHNN, CDR2 SYGVQD (reference sequence). CDR3 length: 14 amino acids. V was shortened by 6 bases and J by 2 bases, with 13 bases between the two germline ends. CDR3 loop: CASSPAGANYGYTF. In DNA form, the CDR3 reads TGCGCCAGCAGCCCGGCAGGGGCCAACTATGGCTACACCTTC.

The V call is TRBV7-2, the J call TRBJ1-4; 10 nucleotides align to TRBD1. V gave up 5 bases and J gave up 5 bases; unmatched junction bases: 8. Per germline, CDR1 SGHTA and CDR2 FQGNSA. The CDR3 consists of 16 residues. Here the CDR3 reads CASSPQMGQGNEKLFF. In DNA form, the CDR3 reads TGTGCCAGCAGCCCACAAATGGGACAGGGGAATGAAAAACTGTTTTTT.

The chain recombines TRBV10-3 with TRBJ1-6; the match to TRBD1 covers 7 bases. J gave up 7 bases and V 0 bases, and 6 bases lay outside the gene matches. CDR1 and CDR2 from the germline V gene are ENHRY and SYGVKD. The CDR3 sequence is 16 residues long. CDR3 DNA: TGTGCCATCAGTGAGTCGGGACAGAGGCCGAATTCACCCCTCCACTTT. Its translation is CAISESGQRPNSPLHF.

The chain employs TRBV19 and TRBJ1-6; a possible D gene is TRBD1 (6 bases). The V end lost 4 bases, the J end lost 7 bases, and 17 bases lay between the germline ends. Germline assignment: CDR1 LNHDA and CDR2 SQIVND (reference sequence). This CDR3 contains 16 residues. CDR3 amino acids: CASSTTGRSRNSPLHF. CDR3 nucleotides: TGTGCCAGTAGTACCACAGGGAGGTCGAGGAATTCACCCCTCCACTTT.

The rearrangement joins TRBV18 to TRBJ2-7; unclear D gene. Between the trimmed V and J ends, which lost 3 bases and 1 base, there was a span of 10 bases. The CDR3 has 14 residues. Germline loops: CDR1 KGHSH, CDR2 LQKENI. The DNA for the CDR3 is TGTGCCAGCTCACCTCCACTCAGGTCCTACGAGCAGTACGTC. Its translation: CASSPPLRSYEQYV.

The CDR3 protein is CSVVPGQIPTDTQYF. As DNA, the CDR3 is TGCAGCGTTGTCCCGGGACAGATTCCCACAGATACGCAGTATTTT. This chain links TRBV29-1 with TRBJ2-3; TRBD1 matches at 7 bases. The CDR3 totals 15 residues. With 4 bases clipped from V and 2 bases from J, the junction kept 9 bases outside the gene matches. Germline-derived CDR1 and CDR2 are SQVTM and ANQGSEA.

The genes are TRBV6-6 and TRBJ2-3, with 9 bases fitting TRBD2. The CDR3 has 14 amino acids. The V gene end was trimmed by 5 bases and the J gene end by 2 bases; junction bases not matched to a gene: 2. Germline assignment: CDR1 MNHNY and CDR2 SVGAGI (reference sequence). The CDR3 nucleotides are TGTGCCAGCAGTGGCGGGAGGGCCACAGATACGCAGTATTTT. Its protein product is CASSGGRATDTQYF.

The chain has TRBV10-3 and TRBJ1-1, with 9 bases fitting TRBD1. The junction had 3 bases not matched to a gene; V was cut back by 0 bases and J by 7 bases. Germline lookup yields CDR1 ENHRY and CDR2 SYGVKD. This CDR3 has 14 residues. The CDR3 bases are TGTGCCATCAGTGAGTCACCGGGACAGGGTGAAGCTTTCTTT. Its protein product is CAISESPGQGEAFF.

This rearrangement joins TRBV4-1 to TRBJ1-2; possible D gene TRBD1, 5 bases. Germline CDR1 is MGHRA and CDR2 is YSYEKL. This CDR3 is built from 15 residues. Trimming removed 1 base from V and 4 bases from J, with 13 bases in between. CDR3 loop: CASSQVVGVGYGYTF. CDR3 nucleotide sequence: TGCGCCAGCAGCCAAGTTGTAGGGGTGGGCTATGGCTACACCTTC.

V and J are TRBV5-1 and TRBJ2-5; 8 bases agree with TRBD1. The CDR3 spans 14 residues. CDR1 and CDR2 (germline): SGHRS, YFSETQ. The J segment lost 5 bases and the V segment lost 1 base, leaving 4 bases of the junction unmatched. The CDR3 coding sequence is TGCGCCAGCAGCTTGACTAGGACAGGGGAGACCCAGTACTTC. It codes for CASSLTRTGETQYF.

The genes are TRBV7-6 and TRBJ1-1, with TRBD1 as a possible D gene (5 bases). V was trimmed by 4 bases and J by 1 base, leaving 10 bases between them. CDR1 is SGHVS and CDR2 is FNYEAQ in the germline V gene. The CDR3 is 14 residues long. This chain's CDR3 is CASSSGRKNTEAFF. The DNA of the CDR3 is TGTGCCAGCAGCTCGGGACGGAAGAACACTGAAGCTTTCTTT.

CDR3 region: CASSLNVGSPTDTQYF. CDR3 sequence (DNA): TGCGCCAGCAGCTTGAATGTGGGCAGTCCGACAGATACGCAGTATTTT. V usage is TRBV5-1 and J usage is TRBJ2-3; no clear D gene. The CDR3 is 16 residues long. V lost 1 base to trimming and J lost 3 bases, with 15 bases between them. The V gene's germline CDR1 is SGHRS and CDR2 YFSETQ.

The chain carries TRBV19 and TRBJ1-2; D gene unclear. CDR1 is LNHDA, CDR2 SQIVND, per germline (reference sequence). The CDR3 consists of 13 residues. V lost 5 bases and J lost 3, with 10 bases in between. The DNA for the CDR3 is TGTGCCAGTAGTCGTGACAAGTACTATGGCTACACCTTC. This encodes CASSRDKYYGYTF.

The chain employs TRBV5-1 and TRBJ1-1, with 8 bases fitting TRBD1. This CDR3 is 16 amino acids long. V trimming: 1 base; J trimming: 11 bases; junction bases outside the gene matches: 16. Germline values: CDR1 SGHRS, CDR2 YFSETQ. CDR3 bases: TGCGCCAGCAGCTTGAACCGGGACAGGCTCGAAGGAGAGGCTTTCTTT. Its protein product is CASSLNRDRLEGEAFF.

The CDR3 region is CASRIDSGSGANVLTF. The CDR3, as DNA: TGTGCCAGTAGAATTGACTCGGGGTCTGGGGCCAACGTCCTGACTTTC. V and J are TRBV19 and TRBJ2-6; D is possibly TRBD2 (5 bases). Germline V gives CDR1 LNHDA, CDR2 SQIVND (reference sequence). V dropped 6 bases and J dropped 1 base, with 13 bases sitting between them. CDR3 length: 16 amino acids.

The chain links TRBV6-2 or TRBV6-3 to TRBJ2-5; the match to TRBD1 covers 8 bases. Trimming cost V 2 bases and J 0 bases; bases outside gene matches: 5. This CDR3 has 16 residues. Germline V lookup: CDR1 MNHEY, CDR2 SVGEGT. CDR3 nucleotides: TGTGCCAGCAGTTACGGGGGGACAGGAAACCAAGAGACCCAGTACTTC. Encoded protein: CASSYGGTGNQETQYF.

This chain links TRBV10-3 with TRBJ2-5; 8 bases map to TRBD2. The ends lost 11 bases at V and 5 bases at J; junction bases unmatched: 4. The CDR3 extends over 11 amino acids. Germline CDR1 ENHRY, CDR2 SYGVKD. CDR3 bases: TGTGCCGCCCGGGGGGGGGAGACCCAGTACTTC. It translates to CAARGGETQYF.

On this clone: The CDR3 does not end in the conserved phenylalanine or tryptophan, so this is likely a read error. The DNA is left out, because the CDR3 cannot be placed on it with certainty; the CDR3 is given as TCRdb lists it. J is TRBJ1-6 and V is TRBV6-6; the table's D call, TRBD1, was not checked against the DNA. Germline V lookup: CDR1 MNHNY, CDR2 SVGAGI (reference sequence). The CDR3 has 12 amino acids, counting both end residues. CDR3 in amino acids: CASSYCQTGQQR.

The V call is TRBV19, the J call TRBJ2-5; 11 nucleotides line up with TRBD1. The CDR3 is 16 residues long. V was pared by 2 bases and J by 0 bases, with 2 bases of the junction left unmatched. The germline gives CDR1 LNHDA, CDR2 SQIVND (reference sequence). CDR3 sequence reads: CASSIRTGGNQETQYF. The CDR3 DNA sequence: TGTGCCAGTAGTATACGGACAGGGGGCAACCAAGAGACCCAGTACTTC. Full variable domain (outside the CDR3, taken from reference TRBV19 and TRBJ2-5): DGGITQSPKYLFRKEGQNVTLSCEQNLNHDAMYWYRQDPGQGLRLIYYSQIVNDFQKGDIAEGYSVSREKKESFPLTVTSAQKNPTAFYLCASSIRTGGNQETQYFGPGTRLLVL.

V is TRBV5-1 and J is TRBJ1-1; 9 nucleotides match TRBD1. CDR1 and CDR2 (germline): SGHRS, YFSETQ. The CDR3 contains 14 residues. Trimming at V came to 3 bases and at J to 8 bases, leaving 8 bases not matched to a gene. CDR3 bases: TGCGCCAGCAGCTCCGAAGGACAGGGGCTCGAAGCTTTCTTT. It codes for CASSSEGQGLEAFF.

The chain has TRBV30 and TRBJ1-5, with D possibly being TRBD1 (6 bases). The CDR3 contains 14 residues. Trimming shortened V by 0 bases and J by 7 bases, and 13 bases separated the two germline ends. The germline CDR1 and CDR2 sequences are GTSNPN and SVGIG (reference sequence). For the CDR3, the DNA is TGTGCCTGGAGTGTGGGACACGGGAGGCAGCCCCAGCATTTT. Translating it yields CAWSVGHGRQPQHF.

The rearrangement links TRBV5-5 to TRBJ2-2, with D perhaps matching TRBD1 or TRBD2 (5 bases each). Per the germline V gene, CDR1 is SGHKS and CDR2 is YYEKEE (reference sequence). The CDR3 totals 14 residues. V shed 4 bases and J shed 3 bases, with 10 bases lying between them. For the CDR3, the DNA is TGTGCCAGCAGCCGAAGGGGAGACACCGGGGAGCTGTTTTTT. It translates to CASSRRGDTGELFF.

This clone appeared a few times. The rearrangement links TRBV18 to TRBJ2-7; D is uncertain. The V gene lost 6 bases and the J gene lost 4 bases, with 10 bases spanning the gap. The CDR3 is 12 amino acids. From germline, CDR1 is KGHSH and CDR2 LQKENI. This CDR3 is CASSQAGYEQYF. As DNA, the CDR3 is TGTGCCAGCTCCCAAGCAGGATACGAGCAGTACTTC.

CDR3 DNA: TGTGCCAGCAGTGGGGTCTTACAGGGGAGATACACTGAAGCTTTCTTT. Residues: CASSGVLQGRYTEAFF. The chain has TRBV2 and TRBJ1-1, with 7 bases aligning to TRBD1. Germline CDR1 is SNHLY and CDR2 is FYNNEI. V was pared by 4 bases and J by 3 bases, with 11 bases of the junction left unmatched. There are 16 residues in the CDR3.

This chain uses TRBV6-1 with TRBJ1-5, with 9 bases identical to TRBD1. Germline CDR1 and CDR2: MNHNS and SASEGT. This CDR3 contains 19 residues. J gave up 6 bases and V 0 bases, and 15 bases lay outside the gene matches. CDR3: CASSEARLAGQGESQPQHF. CDR3 DNA: TGTGCCAGCAGTGAAGCAAGGTTGGCGGGACAGGGAGAGAGTCAGCCCCAGCATTTT.

This chain connects TRBV5-4 to TRBJ2-1; D is unresolved. The V end was cut by 1 base, the J end by 0 bases, with 11 bases between. The CDR3 is 16 amino acids. Germline assignment: CDR1 SGHNT and CDR2 YYREEE (reference sequence). This CDR3 is CASSLPGPSSYNEQFF. The CDR3 DNA reads as TGTGCCAGCAGCTTGCCAGGTCCTAGCTCCTACAATGAGCAGTTCTTC.